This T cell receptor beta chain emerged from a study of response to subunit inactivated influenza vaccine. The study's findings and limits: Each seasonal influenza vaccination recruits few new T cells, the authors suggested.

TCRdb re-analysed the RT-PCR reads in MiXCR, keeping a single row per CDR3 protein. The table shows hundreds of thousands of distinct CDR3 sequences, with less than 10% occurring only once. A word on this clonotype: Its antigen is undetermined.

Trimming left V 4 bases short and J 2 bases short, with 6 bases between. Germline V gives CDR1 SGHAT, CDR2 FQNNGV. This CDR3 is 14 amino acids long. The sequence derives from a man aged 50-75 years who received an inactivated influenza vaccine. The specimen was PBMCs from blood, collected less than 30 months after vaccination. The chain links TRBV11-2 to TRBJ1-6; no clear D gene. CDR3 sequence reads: CASSYDTYNSPLHF. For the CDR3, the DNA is TGTGCCAGCAGCTATGACACCTATAATTCACCCCTCCACTTT.